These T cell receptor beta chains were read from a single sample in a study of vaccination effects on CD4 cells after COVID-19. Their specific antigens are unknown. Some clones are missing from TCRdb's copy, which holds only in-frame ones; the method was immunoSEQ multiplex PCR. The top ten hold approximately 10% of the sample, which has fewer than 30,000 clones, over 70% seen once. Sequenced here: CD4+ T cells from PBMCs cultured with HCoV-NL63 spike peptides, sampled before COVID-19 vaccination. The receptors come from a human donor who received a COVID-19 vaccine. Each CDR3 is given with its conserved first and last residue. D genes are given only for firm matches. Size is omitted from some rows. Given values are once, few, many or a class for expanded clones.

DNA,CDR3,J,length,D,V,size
TGCGCCAGCAGCTTCGAGGGAAACACCATATATTTT,CASSFEGNTIYF,TRBJ1-3,12,NA,TRBV5-1,few
TGTGCCACCAGCAGAGAAAACCCTACAGGAACGGGTACACCCCTCCACTTT,CATSRENPTGTGTPLHF,TRBJ1-6,17,NA,TRBV15,NA
TGTGCCAGCAGTCAAGATATGAACACTGAAGCTTTCTTT,CASSQDMNTEAFF,TRBJ1-1,13,NA,TRBV12-3/TRBV12-4,NA
TGTGCCAGCAGCTTAGGCGGGCTTACTAGTAACGATGAGCAGTTCTTC,CASSLGGLTSNDEQFF,TRBJ2-1,16,NA,TRBV11-3,NA
TGTGCCAGCAGCCAGGGCGGGGGGGTCCTCACCTACAAGCAGTTCTTC,CASSQGGGVLTYKQFF,TRBJ2-1,16,TRBD2,TRBV7-2,NA
TGTGCCATCCAGGGGCTGGAGTACAATGAGCAGTTCTTC,CAIQGLEYNEQFF,TRBJ2-1,13,NA,TRBV10-3,NA
TGTGCCAGCAGCTTAGGGGGGGTCAGGCTTACGCGGAAGGAGACCCAGTACTTC,CASSLGGVRLTRKETQYF,TRBJ2-5,18,NA,TRBV7-9,NA
TGTGCCAGCAGTGACTCGTTGTATGGCTACACCTTC,CASSDSLYGYTF,TRBJ1-2,12,NA,TRBV6-4,NA
TGTGCCAGCATCGGGACAGGGGGCGTCGTGAGCACTGAAGCTTTCTTT,CASIGTGGVVSTEAFF,TRBJ1-1,16,TRBD1,TRBV2,NA
TGCGCCAGCTCCCTTGAACGGGGCCAGCCCCAGCATTTT,CASSLERGQPQHF,TRBJ1-5,13,NA,TRBV10-2,NA
TGTGCCAGCAGCCGATTAACTGAAGCTTTCTTT,CASSRLTEAFF,TRBJ1-1,11,NA,TRBV3-1/TRBV3-2,NA
TGTGCCAGCAGTTACTCGGCGGCACGGCAAGAGACCCAGTACTTC,CASSYSAARQETQYF,TRBJ2-5,15,NA,TRBV6-5,NA
TGTGCCAGCACCCAGAGCCGGGACAGGTTCTTC,CASTQSRDRFF,TRBJ1-2,11,TRBD1,TRBV12-3/TRBV12-4,NA
TGCAGTGCTAGACCAACAGGGGGGGCTTTCTTT,CSARPTGGAFF,TRBJ1-1,11,TRBD1,TRBV20-1,NA
TGTGCCAGCAGCTTAGGAGTAGGGGGACCGGGGGGCTACACCTTC,CASSLGVGGPGGYTF,TRBJ1-2,15,NA,TRBV11-2,NA
TGTGCCACCAGCAGAGCGAGCGGGAGAACAGATACGCAGTATTTT,CATSRASGRTDTQYF,TRBJ2-3,15,TRBD2,TRBV15,few
TGTGCCAGTAGTATAGGTTTTGAGGGGAACACTGAAGCTTTCTTT,CASSIGFEGNTEAFF,TRBJ1-1,15,NA,TRBV19,NA
TGTGCCAGCAGTTTAACTGTCTATGGCTACACCTTC,CASSLTVYGYTF,TRBJ1-2,12,NA,TRBV12-3/TRBV12-4,NA
TGTGCCAGCAGCTTGGAAGGACACACCTACGAGCAGTACTTC,CASSLEGHTYEQYF,TRBJ2-7,14,NA,TRBV5-4,few
TGTGCCAGTAGGCCGGTCGGCTCCTACGAGCAGTACTTC,CASRPVGSYEQYF,TRBJ2-7,13,NA,TRBV19,once
TGTGCCAGTAGTAAACACCGGGACTTTAGCAATCAGCCCCAGCATTTT,CASSKHRDFSNQPQHF,TRBJ1-5,16,NA,TRBV19,few
TGTGCCAGCAGCTCGCCCCAGGGAGGTACTAATGAAAAACTGTTTTTT,CASSSPQGGTNEKLFF,TRBJ1-4,16,NA,TRBV4-2,NA
TGCAGCGGTGCAATTATTACCGGGACCCAGCTTCGAGAGACCCAGTACTTC,CSGAIITGTQLRETQYF,TRBJ2-5,17,NA,TRBV29-1,once
TGTGCCAGCTCATTCTCACTGCTCTACAATGAGCAGTTCTTC,CASSFSLLYNEQFF,TRBJ2-1,14,NA,TRBV18,NA
TGTGCCAGCAGTGAATGGGCAGGGAGGGTTAACACTGAAGCTTTCTTT,CASSEWAGRVNTEAFF,TRBJ1-1,16,NA,TRBV6-1,NA
TGTGCCAGCAGCCCGTGGACAGGGGGCAAGGATGAGCAGTTCTTC,CASSPWTGGKDEQFF,TRBJ2-1,15,TRBD1,TRBV7-9,few
TGTGCCAGCTCACCCCGGGACAAGACGTACCAAGAGACCCAGTACTTC,CASSPRDKTYQETQYF,TRBJ2-5,16,NA,TRBV18,NA
TGTGCCAGACGCCTAGAGGGCCCAATCACAGATACGCAGTATTTT,CARRLEGPITDTQYF,TRBJ2-3,15,NA,TRBV7-6,NA
TGCGCCAGCAGCTTGGGGCAGGCAGACCAGCCCCAGCATTTT,CASSLGQADQPQHF,TRBJ1-5,14,NA,TRBV5-1,NA
TGTGCCAGCAGCGCCACACCGACTAGCGGGAGGGCGCGAGATACGCAGTATTTT,CASSATPTSGRARDTQYF,TRBJ2-3,18,TRBD2,TRBV9,once
TGTGCCAGCAGTTTGGTCACTAGCGGGACCGCTGATACGCAGTATTTT,CASSLVTSGTADTQYF,TRBJ2-3,16,TRBD2,TRBV28,NA
TGTGCCAGCAGTTCTACCCGGATAACCGGGGGCACTGAAGCTTTCTTT,CASSSTRITGGTEAFF,TRBJ1-1,16,NA,TRBV2,NA
TGTGCCAGCATGGGGAGCGGGAACAATCAGCCCCAGCATTTT,CASMGSGNNQPQHF,TRBJ1-5,14,NA,TRBV6-5,NA
TGCGCCAGCAGCTTTAGCCCGGGAGGGTTCACCGGGGAGCTGTTTTTT,CASSFSPGGFTGELFF,TRBJ2-2,16,TRBD2,TRBV5-1,once
TGTGCCAGCAGCTCCCCTCGCGACAATGAGCAGTTCTTC,CASSSPRDNEQFF,TRBJ2-1,13,NA,TRBV11-2,few
TGTGCCAGCAGCTGGCAGGGTTTGGCTAATGAAAAACTGTTTTTT,CASSWQGLANEKLFF,TRBJ1-4,15,NA,TRBV7-9,once
TGTGCCAGCAGCCCAAGGGGGGGACTGAGCTCCTACAATGAGCAGTTCTTC,CASSPRGGLSSYNEQFF,TRBJ2-1,17,NA,TRBV11-2,once
TGTGCCAGCAGTCCCGACGGTGTAAGCTCCTACGAGCAGTACTTC,CASSPDGVSSYEQYF,TRBJ2-7,15,NA,TRBV6-5,NA
TGTGCCAGCAGTTACGGCGGGCGGGCCTACGAGCAGTACTTC,CASSYGGRAYEQYF,TRBJ2-7,14,NA,TRBV6-5,NA
TGTGCCAGCAGCTTAGGACAGGGACCCCAAGAGACCCAGTACTTC,CASSLGQGPQETQYF,TRBJ2-5,15,TRBD1,TRBV7-9,NA
TGTGCCAGCAGCTTAGGGGGGGGAATTGGAAAACTGTTTTTT,CASSLGGGIGKLFF,TRBJ1-4,14,NA,TRBV7-9,once
TGTGCCAGCAGTTACGGGAGAGACCAGTACTTC,CASSYGRDQYF,TRBJ2-5,11,NA,TRBV6-2/TRBV6-3,once
TGTGCCAGTAGGACCGGACAGGATTTCGGTGAAGCTTTCTTT,CASRTGQDFGEAFF,TRBJ1-1,14,TRBD1,TRBV19,NA
TGTGCCAGCAGTCAAGAAATGGGGACCCAGCATTTT,CASSQEMGTQHF,TRBJ1-5,12,NA,TRBV2,NA
TGTGCCAGCAGCCGAGGGGGGTACAGCGATGGCTACACCTTC,CASSRGGYSDGYTF,TRBJ1-2,14,NA,TRBV5-5,NA
TGTGCCAGTCAGGAGAATAATCAGCCCCAGCATTTT,CASQENNQPQHF,TRBJ1-5,12,NA,TRBV6-6,few
TGTGCCAGCAGTGGACTAGCGGGAGCGAACACCGGGGAGCTGTTTTTT,CASSGLAGANTGELFF,TRBJ2-2,16,TRBD2,TRBV6-1,NA
TGTGCCAGCAGCCAAGATCACTGGGCAGGGGACTATGGCTACACCTTC,CASSQDHWAGDYGYTF,TRBJ1-2,16,NA,TRBV3-1/TRBV3-2,NA
TGTGCCAGCAGTGCTAACATGGACAGGAGCAATCAGCCCCAGCATTTT,CASSANMDRSNQPQHF,TRBJ1-5,16,TRBD1,TRBV6-1,NA
TGTGCCAGCCCAGGAGGGCAGGGGGCGACTGGCTACACCTTC,CASPGGQGATGYTF,TRBJ1-2,14,TRBD1,TRBV7-9,NA
TGTGCCAGCAGCCCTTACAGCTCTGGGGCCAACGTCCTGACTTTC,CASSPYSSGANVLTF,TRBJ2-6,15,NA,TRBV11-2,NA
TGCGCCAGCAGCCCCGGAGGGAACTATAATGAAAAACTGTTTTTT,CASSPGGNYNEKLFF,TRBJ1-4,15,NA,TRBV5-1,once
TGTGCCAGCAGCTTGGGGGGGGGCAGTGGCTACACCTTC,CASSLGGGSGYTF,TRBJ1-2,13,NA,TRBV5-5,NA
TGCGCCAGCAGCTTTTCATCAGATAACAATGAGCAGTTCTTC,CASSFSSDNNEQFF,TRBJ2-1,14,NA,TRBV5-1,NA
TGTGCCAGCAGCCTTGGCGCTGGCAATCAGCCCCAGCATTTT,CASSLGAGNQPQHF,TRBJ1-5,14,NA,TRBV7-2,NA
TGTGCCAGCTCACCTAGGGGTGAAAAACTGTTTTTT,CASSPRGEKLFF,TRBJ1-4,12,NA,TRBV18,NA
TGCGCCAGCAGCTTGTCACAGCCCACCGGGGAGCTGTTTTTT,CASSLSQPTGELFF,TRBJ2-2,14,NA,TRBV5-1,few
TGCGCCAGCAGCTCTTCACCCCTAGCGGGAGTTGAGCAGTTCTTC,CASSSSPLAGVEQFF,TRBJ2-1,15,TRBD2,TRBV5-1,once
TGTGCCAGCAGTGAACGGAACCTCCTGGAGGGCTATGGCTACACCTTC,CASSERNLLEGYGYTF,TRBJ1-2,16,NA,TRBV6-1,NA